The next 22 T cell receptor beta chains were all read from a single sample in a study of T cell repertoires in aging, cancer and after chemotherapy. Multiplex touch-down PCR with TRB-A/B primers amplified rearranged V-D-J TRB sequences. A single record per CDR3 protein comes from TCRdb applying MiXCR to the multiplex PCR reads. The repertoire holds under 2,500 distinct CDR3 sequences, with roughly 35% as singletons. TCR beta rearrangements were amplified from peripheral blood genomic DNA. The specimen was blood. The source of these receptors is a human donor with a solid tumor.

The chain recombines TRBV5-6 with TRBJ2-1, with TRBD2 matching over 12 bases. This CDR3 contains 16 residues. Germline-derived CDR1 and CDR2 are SGHDT and YYEEEE. Trimming took 0 bases from V and 8 from J; bases not matched to a gene: 6. CDR3 coding DNA: TGTGCCAGCAGCTTGGAGGCTAGCGGGGGGGCGTATGAGCAGTTCTTC. Its translation: CASSLEASGGAYEQFF. The variable domain in full, with the rest retrieved from reference TRBV5-6 and TRBJ2-1, is DAGVTQSPTHLIKTRGQQVTLRCSPKSGHDTVSWYQQALGQGPQFIFQYYEEEERQRGNFPDRFSGHQFPNYSSELNVNALLLGDSALYLCASSLEASGGAYEQFFGPGTRLTVL.

Remarks on this clonotype: A read error may be the cause here, since a much bigger clone is one base away. CDR3 sequence: CASRQLAGGQADTQYF. CDR3 nucleotides: TGTGCCAGCAGGCAACTAGCGGGAGGGCAGGCAGATACGCAGTATTTT. The chain combines TRBV6-1 with TRBJ2-3; 13 bases fit TRBD2. Germline CDR1 MNHNS, CDR2 SASEGT. Trimming at V came to 6 bases and at J to 4 bases, leaving 7 bases not matched to a gene. This CDR3 comprises 16 residues.

This chain uses TRBV5-1 with TRBJ2-4, with TRBD1 matching over 8 bases. The CDR3 has 14 amino acids. Germline V CDR1 and CDR2: SGHRS, YFSETQ. V lost 0 bases to trimming and J lost 5 bases; unmatched junction nucleotides: 1. The CDR3 DNA follows: TGCGCCAGCAGCTTGGCAGGGGGCGAAAACATTCAGTACTTC. Its protein is CASSLAGGENIQYF.

This clonotype has more than one count but fewer than ten. The rearrangement joins TRBV6-1 to TRBJ2-2; 9 positions agree with TRBD1. The CDR3 has 16 amino acids. CDR1 is MNHNS and CDR2 is SASEGT in the germline V gene. V was clipped by 0 bases and J by 5 bases; unmatched bases: 4. This chain's CDR3 is CASSEAIGQGTGELFF. CDR3 coding DNA: TGTGCCAGCAGTGAAGCTATCGGACAGGGGACCGGGGAGCTGTTTTTT.

This clonotype was found a few times. Relative to the germline gene, one junction end is altered; a read error may explain this. The V call is TRBV30, the J call TRBJ1-5; unclear D gene. CDR3 length: 15 amino acids. Germline V gives CDR1 GTSNPN, CDR2 SVGIG (reference sequence). The CDR3 sequence: CAWRKKQQSSQPQHF. CDR3 sequence (DNA): TGTGCCTGGAGGAAAAAACAGCAAAGCAGTCAGCCCCAGCATTTT.

The J gene is TRBJ2-1, the V gene TRBV6-5; D remains ambiguous. The CDR3 is made up of 16 amino acids. Trimming cost V 4 bases and J 0 bases, with 13 bases left between them. Germline CDR1 is MNHEY and CDR2 is SVGAGI. The CDR3 DNA is TGTGCCAGCAGTTTAGCCGGGTTTAACTCCTACAATGAGCAGTTCTTC. Its translation: CASSLAGFNSYNEQFF.

The J gene is TRBJ2-1, the V gene TRBV4-1; D is possibly TRBD2 (5 bases). There are 16 residues in the CDR3. The V end lost 0 bases, the J end lost 2 bases, and 11 bases lay between the germline ends. CDR1 and CDR2 (germline): MGHRA, YSYEKL. CDR3 region: CASSQDPSGTYNEQFF. For the CDR3, the DNA is TGCGCCAGCAGCCAAGATCCCAGCGGTACCTACAATGAGCAGTTCTTC.

The chain's CDR3 is CASSQLSGRVYEQYF. For the CDR3, the DNA is TGCGCCAGCAGCCAACTAAGCGGGAGGGTCTACGAGCAGTACTTC. The J gene is TRBJ2-7, the V gene TRBV4-1; 10 positions match TRBD2. The CDR3 covers 15 residues. From germline, CDR1 is MGHRA and CDR2 YSYEKL. The ends lost 2 bases at V and 3 bases at J; junction bases unmatched: 4.

This chain joins TRBV12-3 or TRBV12-4 and TRBJ1-6, with 8 bases fitting TRBD1. The CDR3 contains 13 residues. With V trimmed by 6 bases and J by 6 bases, 1 base remained unmatched. The CDR3 nucleotides read TGTGCCAGCAGCGGACAGGGTAATTCACCCCTCCACTTT. Translation: CASSGQGNSPLHF.

This clonotype was observed a handful of times. The chain combines TRBV6-1 with TRBJ2-2; 12 nucleotides match TRBD2. The length of the CDR3 is 15 residues. With V trimmed by 8 bases and J by 5 bases, 6 bases remained unmatched. The germline CDR1 and CDR2 sequences are MNHNS and SASEGT. CDR3 sequence (DNA): TGTGCCAGCGGGGTGGGACTAGCGGGTACCGGGGAGCTGTTTTTT. Protein: CASGVGLAGTGELFF.

The rearrangement uses TRBV5-4 and TRBJ2-3; D unresolved. The germline V gene has CDR1 SGHNT and CDR2 YYREEE (reference sequence). This CDR3 is 15 amino acids long. V lost 8 bases and J lost 2, with 18 bases in between. Written as DNA, the CDR3 is TGTGCCAGTAGTGACCAACATTCTCTCACAGATACGCAGTATTTT. Encoded protein: CASSDQHSLTDTQYF.

This clonotype rates as large (0.1 to 1%). The DNA of the CDR3 is TGTGCCAGCAGCCAGGGGCCCTACGAGCAGTACTTC. It specifies CASSQGPYEQYF. This rearrangement joins TRBV6-5 to TRBJ2-7; D is possibly TRBD1 (6 bases). The length of the CDR3 is 12 residues. V dropped 6 bases and J dropped 2 bases, with 8 bases sitting between them. From germline, CDR1 is MNHEY and CDR2 SVGAGI.

The J gene is TRBJ2-1, the V gene TRBV13, with TRBD1 identical over 7 bases. The germline gives CDR1 PRHDT, CDR2 FYEKMQ (reference sequence). There are 16 residues in the CDR3. The V segment lost 5 bases and the J segment 4 bases; nucleotides outside the gene matches: 11. CDR3 sequence: CASSASGTVSYNEQFF. The DNA for the CDR3 is TGTGCCAGCAGCGCCTCCGGGACAGTCTCTTACAATGAGCAGTTCTTC.

This clonotype was counted only a few times. This chain uses TRBV20-1 with TRBJ2-3; D ambiguous. The V and J ends lost 5 bases and 0 bases respectively, with 15 bases between them. Germline-derived CDR1 and CDR2 are DFQATT and SNEGSKA (reference sequence). This CDR3 spans 15 amino acids. In nucleotides, the CDR3 is TGCAGTGCTCCTCCCGGAGAAACTAGCACAGATACGCAGTATTTT. This encodes CSAPPGETSTDTQYF.

The chain couples TRBV10-3 to TRBJ2-5, with D possibly TRBD1 on 5 matching bases. The germline gives CDR1 ENHRY, CDR2 SYGVKD. This CDR3 region has 16 residues. V lost 4 bases to trimming and J lost 3 bases, with 18 bases between them. The CDR3 nucleotides are TGTGCCATCAGTGCCATGAAGGGGCTTTTGGAAGAGACCCAGTACTTC. It translates to CAISAMKGLLEETQYF.

This clonotype was seen a few times. V is TRBV10-3 and J is TRBJ1-2; D is possibly TRBD1 (5 bases). Trimming pared 6 bases from V and 3 bases from J, leaving 11 bases between. The CDR3 is made up of 13 amino acids. Germline V gene data show CDR1 as ENHRY and CDR2 as SYGVKD. The CDR3 nucleotides are TGTGCCATCAGGCGGGACGGAGACTATGGCTACACCTTC. This sequence encodes CAIRRDGDYGYTF.

The rearrangement joins TRBV5-4 to TRBJ2-3; perhaps TRBD1 as D (6 bases). The CDR3 has 16 residues. V was cut by 0 bases and J by 7 bases, with 18 bases left in between. CDR1 is SGHNT, CDR2 YYREEE, per germline (reference sequence). In DNA, the CDR3 is TGTGCCAGCAGCTTGGGGGGCGGAAACAGGGCGAATACGCAGTATTTT. This gives the protein CASSLGGGNRANTQYF.

The chain carries TRBV7-2 and TRBJ2-5; 13 bases agree with TRBD2. Germline V gene lookup returns CDR1 SGHTA and CDR2 FQGNSA. Trimming at V came to 5 bases and at J to 0 bases, leaving 18 bases not matched to a gene. The CDR3 is 21 residues long. CDR3 region: CASSIGLAGAAGGSYQETQYF. In DNA form, the CDR3 reads TGTGCCAGCAGCATTGGACTAGCGGGGGCCGCTGGCGGATCGTACCAAGAGACCCAGTACTTC.

The chain carries TRBV10-1 and TRBJ2-7; TRBD2 matches at 7 bases. The ends lost 4 bases at V and 2 bases at J; junction bases unmatched: 2. The CDR3 consists of 13 residues. Germline-derived CDR1 and CDR2 are WNHNN and SYGVQD (reference sequence). Here the CDR3 DNA reads TGCGCCAGCAGTGCCGGACTAGCCTACGAGCAGTACTTC. Translating gives CASSAGLAYEQYF.

The genes are TRBV7-6 and TRBJ2-3, with D uncertain. Deletions cut 4 bases from V and 1 base from J, with 15 bases between. Germline V gene data show CDR1 as SGHVS and CDR2 as FNYEAQ. The CDR3 sequence is 16 residues long. The CDR3 sequence: CASSSEDGGRTDTQYF. The CDR3 DNA sequence: TGTGCCAGCAGCTCCGAGGATGGCGGACGCACAGATACGCAGTATTTT.

This clonotype was seen more than once but under ten times. The chain is built from TRBV7-9 and TRBJ2-5; D tentatively fits TRBD1 or TRBD2 (5 bases each). The germline V and J ends were trimmed by 10 bases and 4 bases, with 19 bases remaining between them. The CDR3 sequence is 14 residues long. The germline CDR1 and CDR2 sequences are SEHNR and FQNEAQ (reference sequence). The CDR3 sequence is CAIVPDSGGETQYF. CDR3 nucleotide sequence: TGTGCCATCGTTCCCGACAGTGGAGGAGAGACCCAGTACTTC.

This clonotype was counted only a few times. The chain is built from TRBV19 and TRBJ2-3; TRBD2 agrees at 8 bases. The germline CDR1 and CDR2 sequences are LNHDA and SQIVND (reference sequence). CDR3 size: 16 residues. The J segment lost 2 bases and the V segment lost 3 bases, leaving 7 bases of the junction unmatched. CDR3 in amino acids: CASSMIQAGDTDTQYF. The CDR3 coding sequence is TGTGCCAGTAGTATGATCCAAGCGGGAGACACAGATACGCAGTATTTT.